This is a list of T cell receptor beta chains from one sample in a study of blood T cells in healthy people across ages. Using its own MiXCR run on the 5' RACE reads, TCRdb lists one record per CDR3 protein. Of 540,000 or so distinct CDR3 sequences in the sample, approximately 25% are singletons; the top ten hold 8.7%. Another study also made use of these data, one on T cells of mothers and their children.

Source material: blood. These receptors all come from a boy aged 5-17 years in good health. Both conserved end residues are part of each CDR3.

v_gene: TRBV28
j_gene: -
CDR3aa: CASLGREGGYEQYF

v_gene: TRBV4-1
j_gene: TRBJ1-1
CDR3aa: CASSQERGRTNTEAFF

v_gene: TRBV11-2
j_gene: TRBJ2-1
CDR3aa: CASSPTGTSGGYNEQFF

v_gene: TRBV14
j_gene: TRBJ1-1
CDR3aa: CASTVGRGSMNTEAFF

v_gene: TRBV28
j_gene: TRBJ2-5
CDR3aa: CASSLGIQGGQETQYF

v_gene: TRBV7-2
j_gene: TRBJ2-2
CDR3aa: CASSYLAEDTGELFF

v_gene: TRBV7-7
j_gene: TRBJ2-5
CDR3aa: CASSLGAHRETQYF

v_gene: TRBV20-1
j_gene: TRBJ2-5
CDR3aa: CSARDPRSAETQYF

v_gene: TRBV5-5
j_gene: TRBJ2-1
CDR3aa: CASSLNRGTYNEQFF

v_gene: TRBV29-1
j_gene: TRBJ2-6
CDR3aa: CSVESLSGANVLTF

v_gene: TRBV28
j_gene: -
CDR3aa: CASSSSPPDEQFF

v_gene: TRBV28
j_gene: -
CDR3aa: CASSRPQGRETQYF

v_gene: TRBV7-2
j_gene: TRBJ2-1
CDR3aa: CASSFVTSLRGEQFF

v_gene: TRBV28
j_gene: TRBJ1-3
CDR3aa: CASSSRVSGNTIYF

v_gene: TRBV2
j_gene: TRBJ2-5
CDR3aa: CASSELPGETQYF

v_gene: TRBV7-2
j_gene: TRBJ2-5
CDR3aa: CASSFAYLQETQYF

v_gene: TRBV20-1
j_gene: -
CDR3aa: CSARDRGLPDYEQYF

v_gene: TRBV24-1
j_gene: TRBJ2-2
CDR3aa: CATSDLNSNTGELFF

v_gene: TRBV20-1
j_gene: TRBJ1-5
CDR3aa: CSARERGANNQPQHF

v_gene: TRBV29-1
j_gene: TRBJ2-2
CDR3aa: CSVRVYTGELFF

v_gene: TRBV9
j_gene: -
CDR3aa: CASSREGQGHEQYF

v_gene: TRBV4-2
j_gene: TRBJ2-7
CDR3aa: CASSQEWVSYEQYF